The clone carrying this TCR beta chain came up many times. What it binds is not known. The CDR3 has 15 residues. V lost 7 bases to trimming and J lost 5 bases, with 18 bases between them. The germline V gene encodes CDR1 KGHDR and CDR2 SFDVKD. The sample comes from a study of blood T cells in healthy people across ages. Overall study findings and caveats: Calculation of diversity from one million T cells yielded estimates considered to be underestimates.

For the second PCR, which ran for roughly 7 to 11 cycles, a sample-barcoded 5' primer and a J-beta primer mix were used. A single record per CDR3 protein comes from TCRdb applying MiXCR to the 5' RACE reads. This table holds fewer than 1 million distinct CDR3 sequences, roughly 44% found once. This clonotype originated in a man in his 60s in good health. Sequenced sample: blood. The chain employs TRBV24-1 and TRBJ2-3; TRBD2 might be the D (8 bases). The CDR3 DNA follows: TGTGCCACCAGCGGGGGGGACAGAGGATTAGATACGCAGTATTTT. This codes for CATSGGDRGLDTQYF.